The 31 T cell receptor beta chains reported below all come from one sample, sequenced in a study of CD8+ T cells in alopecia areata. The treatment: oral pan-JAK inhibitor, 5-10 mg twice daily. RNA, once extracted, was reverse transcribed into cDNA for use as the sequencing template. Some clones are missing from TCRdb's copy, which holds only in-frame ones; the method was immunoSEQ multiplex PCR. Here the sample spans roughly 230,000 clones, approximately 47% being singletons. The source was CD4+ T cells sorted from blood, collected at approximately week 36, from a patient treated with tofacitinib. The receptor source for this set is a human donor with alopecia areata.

CDR3 amino acids: CSAAVRAYNEQFF. The CDR3 nucleotides are TGCAGCGCCGCTGTGAGGGCTTACAATGAGCAGTTCTTC. The V gene is TRBV29-1, the J gene TRBJ2-1; a possible D gene is TRBD2 (5 bases). The CDR3 has 13 residues. V shed 7 bases and J shed 4 bases, with 14 bases lying between them. Looked up from germline, CDR1 is SQVTM and CDR2 is ANQGSEA.

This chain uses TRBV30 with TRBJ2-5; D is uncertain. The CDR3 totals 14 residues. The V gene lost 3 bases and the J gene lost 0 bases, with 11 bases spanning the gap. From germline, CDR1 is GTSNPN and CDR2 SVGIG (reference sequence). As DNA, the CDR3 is TGTGCCTGGAGGACAAGAAATTACCAAGAGACCCAGTACTTC. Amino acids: CAWRTRNYQETQYF.

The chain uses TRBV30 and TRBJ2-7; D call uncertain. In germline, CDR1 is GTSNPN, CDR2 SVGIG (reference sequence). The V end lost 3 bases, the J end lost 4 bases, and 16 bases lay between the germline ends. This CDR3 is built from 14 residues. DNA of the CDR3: TGTGCCTGGAGCCCCCCTAGACCTGGATACGAGCAGTACTTC. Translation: CAWSPPRPGYEQYF.

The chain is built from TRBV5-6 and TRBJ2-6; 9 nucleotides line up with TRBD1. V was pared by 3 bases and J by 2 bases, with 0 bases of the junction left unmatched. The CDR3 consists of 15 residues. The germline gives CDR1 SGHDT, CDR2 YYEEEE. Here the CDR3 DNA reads TGTGCCAGCAGCTGGACAGGGGCTGGGGCCAACGTCCTGACTTTC. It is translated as CASSWTGAGANVLTF.

CDR3 sequence (DNA): TGTGCCAGTAGGCGGGACACCTCCTACGAGCAGTACTTC. It codes for CASRRDTSYEQYF. The chain carries TRBV19 and TRBJ2-7; either TRBD1 or TRBD2 may fit D (6 bases each). V dropped 6 bases and J dropped 0 bases, with 9 bases sitting between them. CDR1 is LNHDA, CDR2 SQIVND, per germline (reference sequence). The CDR3 is 13 amino acids.

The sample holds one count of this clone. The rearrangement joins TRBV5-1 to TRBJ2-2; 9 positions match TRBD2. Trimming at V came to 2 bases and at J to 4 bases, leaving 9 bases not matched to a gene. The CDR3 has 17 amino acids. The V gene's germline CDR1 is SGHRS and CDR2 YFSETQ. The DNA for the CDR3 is TGCGCCAGCAGCTTCGGCTTCGGACTAGCGCCCACCGGGGAGCTGTTTTTT. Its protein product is CASSFGFGLAPTGELFF.

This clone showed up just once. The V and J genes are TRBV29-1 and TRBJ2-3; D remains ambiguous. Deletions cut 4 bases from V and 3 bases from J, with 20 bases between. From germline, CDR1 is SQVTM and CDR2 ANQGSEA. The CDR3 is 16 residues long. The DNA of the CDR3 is TGCAGCGTTGGGTCCGCGGTGGAAGCATCGACAGATACGCAGTATTTT. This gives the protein CSVGSAVEASTDTQYF.

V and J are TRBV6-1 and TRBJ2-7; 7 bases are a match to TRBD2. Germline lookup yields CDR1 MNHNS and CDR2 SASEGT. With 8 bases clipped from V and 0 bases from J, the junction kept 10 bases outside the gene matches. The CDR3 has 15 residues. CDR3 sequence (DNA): TGTGCCAGCGACACGGGGGGACTTAACTCCTACGAGCAGTACTTC. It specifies CASDTGGLNSYEQYF.

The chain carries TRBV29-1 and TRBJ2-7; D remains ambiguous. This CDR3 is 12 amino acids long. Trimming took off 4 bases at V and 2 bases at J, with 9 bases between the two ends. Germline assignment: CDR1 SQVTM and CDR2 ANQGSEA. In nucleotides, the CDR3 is TGCAGCGTTGCGGGCGGTGCCTACGAGCAGTACTTC. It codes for CSVAGGAYEQYF.

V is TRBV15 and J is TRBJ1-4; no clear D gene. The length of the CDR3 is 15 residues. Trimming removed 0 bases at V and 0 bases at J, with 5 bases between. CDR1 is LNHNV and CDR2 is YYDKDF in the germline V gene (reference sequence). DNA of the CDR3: TGTGCCACCAGCAGAGATCCCGCAACTAATGAAAAACTGTTTTTT. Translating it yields CATSRDPATNEKLFF.

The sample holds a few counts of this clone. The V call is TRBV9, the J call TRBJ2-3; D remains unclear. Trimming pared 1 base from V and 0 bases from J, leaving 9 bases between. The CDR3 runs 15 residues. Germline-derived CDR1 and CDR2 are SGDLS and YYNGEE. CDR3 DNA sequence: TGTGCCAGCAGCGTAACAGCGACCAGCACAGATACGCAGTATTTT. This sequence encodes CASSVTATSTDTQYF.

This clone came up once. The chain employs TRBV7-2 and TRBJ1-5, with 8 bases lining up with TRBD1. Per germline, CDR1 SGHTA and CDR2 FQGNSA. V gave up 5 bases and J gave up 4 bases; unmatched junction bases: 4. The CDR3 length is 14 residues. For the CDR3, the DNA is TGTGCCAGCAGCCAGGACAGGGCAAATCAGCCCCAGCATTTT. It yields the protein CASSQDRANQPQHF.

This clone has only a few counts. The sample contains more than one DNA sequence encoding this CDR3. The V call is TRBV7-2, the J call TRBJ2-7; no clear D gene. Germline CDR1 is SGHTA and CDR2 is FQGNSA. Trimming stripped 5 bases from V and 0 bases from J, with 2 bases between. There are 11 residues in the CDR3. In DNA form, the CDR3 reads TGTGCCAGCAGCAACTCCTACGAGCAGTACTTC. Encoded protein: CASSNSYEQYF.

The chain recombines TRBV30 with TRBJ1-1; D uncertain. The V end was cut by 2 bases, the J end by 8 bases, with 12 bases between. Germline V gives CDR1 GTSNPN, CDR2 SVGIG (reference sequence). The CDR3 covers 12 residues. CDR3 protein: CAWSNRQSEAFF. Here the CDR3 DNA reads TGTGCCTGGAGTAACCGACAATCCGAAGCTTTCTTT.

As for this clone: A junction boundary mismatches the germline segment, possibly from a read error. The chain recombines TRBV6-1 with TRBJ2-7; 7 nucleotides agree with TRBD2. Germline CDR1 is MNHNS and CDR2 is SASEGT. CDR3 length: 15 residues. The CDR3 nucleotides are TGTGCCAGCACTGCGGCGGGAGACCGCTCCTCCGAGCAGTACTTC. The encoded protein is CASTAAGDRSSEQYF.

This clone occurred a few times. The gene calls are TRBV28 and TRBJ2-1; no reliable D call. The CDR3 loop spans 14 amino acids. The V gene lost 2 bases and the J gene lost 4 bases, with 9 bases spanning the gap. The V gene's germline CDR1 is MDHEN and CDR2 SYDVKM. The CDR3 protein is CASSLRVLYNEQFF. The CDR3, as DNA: TGTGCCAGCAGTTTAAGGGTTCTATACAATGAGCAGTTCTTC.

CDR3 in amino acids: CATSREGQYEQYF. The CDR3 bases are TGTGCCACCAGCAGAGAAGGACAGTACGAGCAGTACTTC. The rearrangement uses TRBV15 and TRBJ2-7; maybe TRBD1 (6 bases). Germline values: CDR1 LNHNV, CDR2 YYDKDF (reference sequence). V lost 0 bases and J lost 4, with 7 bases in between. The CDR3 runs 13 residues.

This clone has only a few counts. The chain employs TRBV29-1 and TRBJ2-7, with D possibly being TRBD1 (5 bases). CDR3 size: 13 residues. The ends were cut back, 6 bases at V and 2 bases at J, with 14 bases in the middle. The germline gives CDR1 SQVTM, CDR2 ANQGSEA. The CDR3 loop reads CSVSAGITYEQYF. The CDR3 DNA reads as TGCAGCGTCTCCGCAGGGATTACCTACGAGCAGTACTTC.

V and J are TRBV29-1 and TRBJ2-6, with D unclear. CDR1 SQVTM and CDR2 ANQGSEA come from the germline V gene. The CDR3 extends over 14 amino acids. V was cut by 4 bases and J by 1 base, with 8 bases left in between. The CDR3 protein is CSVGWASGANVLTF. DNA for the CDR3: TGCAGCGTTGGATGGGCGTCTGGGGCCAACGTCCTGACTTTC.

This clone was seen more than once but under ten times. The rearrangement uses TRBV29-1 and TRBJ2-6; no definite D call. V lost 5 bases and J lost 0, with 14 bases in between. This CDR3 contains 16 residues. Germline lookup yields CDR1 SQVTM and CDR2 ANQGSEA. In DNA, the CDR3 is TGCAGCGTTTCGGACGGGCCTCGCTCTGGGGCCAACGTCCTGACTTTC. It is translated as CSVSDGPRSGANVLTF. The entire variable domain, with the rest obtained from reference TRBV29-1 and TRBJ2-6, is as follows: SAVISQKPSRDICQRGTSLTIQCQVDSQVTMMFWYRQQPGQSLTLIATANQGSEATYESGFVIDKFPISRPNLTFSTLTVSNMSPEDSSIYLCSVSDGPRSGANVLTFGAGSRLTVL.

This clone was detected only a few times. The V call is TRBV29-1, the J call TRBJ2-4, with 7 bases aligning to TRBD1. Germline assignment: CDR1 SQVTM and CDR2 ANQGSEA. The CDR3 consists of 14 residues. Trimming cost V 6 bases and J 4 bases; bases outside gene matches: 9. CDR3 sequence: CSVARGGQKNIQYF. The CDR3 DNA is TGCAGCGTCGCCCGAGGGGGACAGAAAAACATTCAGTACTTC.

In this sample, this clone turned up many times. The CDR3 region has the DNA TGTGCCATCAGTGAGAACAGGGAGGACTATGGCTACACCTTC. Translating it yields CAISENREDYGYTF. The chain uses TRBV10-3 and TRBJ1-2; D possibly corresponds to TRBD1 (6 bases). This CDR3 contains 14 residues. Trimming took 2 bases from V and 3 from J, leaving 10 bases between them. The germline CDR1 and CDR2 sequences are ENHRY and SYGVKD.

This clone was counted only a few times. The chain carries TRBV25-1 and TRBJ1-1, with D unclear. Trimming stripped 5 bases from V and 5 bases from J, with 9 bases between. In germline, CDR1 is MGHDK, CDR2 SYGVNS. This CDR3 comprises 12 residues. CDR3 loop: CASSNRWTEAFF. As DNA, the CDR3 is TGTGCCAGCAGTAACCGATGGACTGAAGCTTTCTTT.

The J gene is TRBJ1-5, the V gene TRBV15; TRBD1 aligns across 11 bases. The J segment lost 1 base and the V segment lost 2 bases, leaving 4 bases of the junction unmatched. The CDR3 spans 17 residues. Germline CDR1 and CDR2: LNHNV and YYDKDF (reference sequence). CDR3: CATSRSGDRGSNQPQHF. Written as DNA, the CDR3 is TGTGCCACCAGCAGAAGCGGGGACAGGGGGAGCAATCAGCCCCAGCATTTT.

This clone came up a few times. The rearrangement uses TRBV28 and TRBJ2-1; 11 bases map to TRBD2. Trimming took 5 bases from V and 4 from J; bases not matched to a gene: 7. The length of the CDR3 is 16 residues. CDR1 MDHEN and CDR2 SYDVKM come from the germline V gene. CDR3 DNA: TGTGCCAGCAGTCCTTCCGGGACTAGCGGTTACAATGAGCAGTTCTTC. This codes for CASSPSGTSGYNEQFF.

CDR3 residues: CASSLAAGRATGANVLTF. The DNA of the CDR3 is TGCGCCAGCAGCTTGGCGGCAGGGAGGGCTACTGGGGCCAACGTCCTGACTTTC. This chain joins TRBV5-1 and TRBJ2-6, with TRBD2 matching over 7 bases. Trimming at V came to 0 bases and at J to 2 bases, leaving 8 bases not matched to a gene. The germline gives CDR1 SGHRS, CDR2 YFSETQ. The CDR3 runs to 18 residues.

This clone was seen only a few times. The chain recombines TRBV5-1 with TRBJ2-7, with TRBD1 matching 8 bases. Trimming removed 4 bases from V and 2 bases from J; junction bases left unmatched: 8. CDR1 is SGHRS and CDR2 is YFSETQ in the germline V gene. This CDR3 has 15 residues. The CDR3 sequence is CASSGGQGPTYEQYF. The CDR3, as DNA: TGCGCCAGCAGCGGCGGACAGGGCCCGACCTACGAGCAGTACTTC.

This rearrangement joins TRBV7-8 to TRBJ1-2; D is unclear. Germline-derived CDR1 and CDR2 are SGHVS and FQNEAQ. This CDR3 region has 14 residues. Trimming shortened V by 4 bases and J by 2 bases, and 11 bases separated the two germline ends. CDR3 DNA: TGTGCCAGCAGCTCCCCCACGGGGAACTATGGCTACACCTTC. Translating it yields CASSSPTGNYGYTF.

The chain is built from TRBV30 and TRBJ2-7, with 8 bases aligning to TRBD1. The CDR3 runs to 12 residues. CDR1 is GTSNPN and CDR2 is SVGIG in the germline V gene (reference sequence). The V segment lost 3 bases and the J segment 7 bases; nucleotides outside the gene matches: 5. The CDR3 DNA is TGTGCCTGGAGCGACAGGGGTGGTGAGCAGTACTTC. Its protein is CAWSDRGGEQYF.

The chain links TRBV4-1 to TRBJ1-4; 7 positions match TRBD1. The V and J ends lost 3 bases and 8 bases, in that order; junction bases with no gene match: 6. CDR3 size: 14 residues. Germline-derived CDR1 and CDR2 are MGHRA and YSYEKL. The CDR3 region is CASSHPDREEKLFF. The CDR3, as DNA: TGCGCCAGCAGCCACCCCGACAGGGAAGAAAAACTGTTTTTT.

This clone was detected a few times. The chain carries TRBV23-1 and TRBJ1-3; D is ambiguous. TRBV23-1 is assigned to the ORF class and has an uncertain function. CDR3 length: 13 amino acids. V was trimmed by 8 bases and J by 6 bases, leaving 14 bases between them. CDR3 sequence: CASYQCLENTIYF. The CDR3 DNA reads TGCGCCAGCTACCAGTGTCTCGAAAACACCATATATTTT.